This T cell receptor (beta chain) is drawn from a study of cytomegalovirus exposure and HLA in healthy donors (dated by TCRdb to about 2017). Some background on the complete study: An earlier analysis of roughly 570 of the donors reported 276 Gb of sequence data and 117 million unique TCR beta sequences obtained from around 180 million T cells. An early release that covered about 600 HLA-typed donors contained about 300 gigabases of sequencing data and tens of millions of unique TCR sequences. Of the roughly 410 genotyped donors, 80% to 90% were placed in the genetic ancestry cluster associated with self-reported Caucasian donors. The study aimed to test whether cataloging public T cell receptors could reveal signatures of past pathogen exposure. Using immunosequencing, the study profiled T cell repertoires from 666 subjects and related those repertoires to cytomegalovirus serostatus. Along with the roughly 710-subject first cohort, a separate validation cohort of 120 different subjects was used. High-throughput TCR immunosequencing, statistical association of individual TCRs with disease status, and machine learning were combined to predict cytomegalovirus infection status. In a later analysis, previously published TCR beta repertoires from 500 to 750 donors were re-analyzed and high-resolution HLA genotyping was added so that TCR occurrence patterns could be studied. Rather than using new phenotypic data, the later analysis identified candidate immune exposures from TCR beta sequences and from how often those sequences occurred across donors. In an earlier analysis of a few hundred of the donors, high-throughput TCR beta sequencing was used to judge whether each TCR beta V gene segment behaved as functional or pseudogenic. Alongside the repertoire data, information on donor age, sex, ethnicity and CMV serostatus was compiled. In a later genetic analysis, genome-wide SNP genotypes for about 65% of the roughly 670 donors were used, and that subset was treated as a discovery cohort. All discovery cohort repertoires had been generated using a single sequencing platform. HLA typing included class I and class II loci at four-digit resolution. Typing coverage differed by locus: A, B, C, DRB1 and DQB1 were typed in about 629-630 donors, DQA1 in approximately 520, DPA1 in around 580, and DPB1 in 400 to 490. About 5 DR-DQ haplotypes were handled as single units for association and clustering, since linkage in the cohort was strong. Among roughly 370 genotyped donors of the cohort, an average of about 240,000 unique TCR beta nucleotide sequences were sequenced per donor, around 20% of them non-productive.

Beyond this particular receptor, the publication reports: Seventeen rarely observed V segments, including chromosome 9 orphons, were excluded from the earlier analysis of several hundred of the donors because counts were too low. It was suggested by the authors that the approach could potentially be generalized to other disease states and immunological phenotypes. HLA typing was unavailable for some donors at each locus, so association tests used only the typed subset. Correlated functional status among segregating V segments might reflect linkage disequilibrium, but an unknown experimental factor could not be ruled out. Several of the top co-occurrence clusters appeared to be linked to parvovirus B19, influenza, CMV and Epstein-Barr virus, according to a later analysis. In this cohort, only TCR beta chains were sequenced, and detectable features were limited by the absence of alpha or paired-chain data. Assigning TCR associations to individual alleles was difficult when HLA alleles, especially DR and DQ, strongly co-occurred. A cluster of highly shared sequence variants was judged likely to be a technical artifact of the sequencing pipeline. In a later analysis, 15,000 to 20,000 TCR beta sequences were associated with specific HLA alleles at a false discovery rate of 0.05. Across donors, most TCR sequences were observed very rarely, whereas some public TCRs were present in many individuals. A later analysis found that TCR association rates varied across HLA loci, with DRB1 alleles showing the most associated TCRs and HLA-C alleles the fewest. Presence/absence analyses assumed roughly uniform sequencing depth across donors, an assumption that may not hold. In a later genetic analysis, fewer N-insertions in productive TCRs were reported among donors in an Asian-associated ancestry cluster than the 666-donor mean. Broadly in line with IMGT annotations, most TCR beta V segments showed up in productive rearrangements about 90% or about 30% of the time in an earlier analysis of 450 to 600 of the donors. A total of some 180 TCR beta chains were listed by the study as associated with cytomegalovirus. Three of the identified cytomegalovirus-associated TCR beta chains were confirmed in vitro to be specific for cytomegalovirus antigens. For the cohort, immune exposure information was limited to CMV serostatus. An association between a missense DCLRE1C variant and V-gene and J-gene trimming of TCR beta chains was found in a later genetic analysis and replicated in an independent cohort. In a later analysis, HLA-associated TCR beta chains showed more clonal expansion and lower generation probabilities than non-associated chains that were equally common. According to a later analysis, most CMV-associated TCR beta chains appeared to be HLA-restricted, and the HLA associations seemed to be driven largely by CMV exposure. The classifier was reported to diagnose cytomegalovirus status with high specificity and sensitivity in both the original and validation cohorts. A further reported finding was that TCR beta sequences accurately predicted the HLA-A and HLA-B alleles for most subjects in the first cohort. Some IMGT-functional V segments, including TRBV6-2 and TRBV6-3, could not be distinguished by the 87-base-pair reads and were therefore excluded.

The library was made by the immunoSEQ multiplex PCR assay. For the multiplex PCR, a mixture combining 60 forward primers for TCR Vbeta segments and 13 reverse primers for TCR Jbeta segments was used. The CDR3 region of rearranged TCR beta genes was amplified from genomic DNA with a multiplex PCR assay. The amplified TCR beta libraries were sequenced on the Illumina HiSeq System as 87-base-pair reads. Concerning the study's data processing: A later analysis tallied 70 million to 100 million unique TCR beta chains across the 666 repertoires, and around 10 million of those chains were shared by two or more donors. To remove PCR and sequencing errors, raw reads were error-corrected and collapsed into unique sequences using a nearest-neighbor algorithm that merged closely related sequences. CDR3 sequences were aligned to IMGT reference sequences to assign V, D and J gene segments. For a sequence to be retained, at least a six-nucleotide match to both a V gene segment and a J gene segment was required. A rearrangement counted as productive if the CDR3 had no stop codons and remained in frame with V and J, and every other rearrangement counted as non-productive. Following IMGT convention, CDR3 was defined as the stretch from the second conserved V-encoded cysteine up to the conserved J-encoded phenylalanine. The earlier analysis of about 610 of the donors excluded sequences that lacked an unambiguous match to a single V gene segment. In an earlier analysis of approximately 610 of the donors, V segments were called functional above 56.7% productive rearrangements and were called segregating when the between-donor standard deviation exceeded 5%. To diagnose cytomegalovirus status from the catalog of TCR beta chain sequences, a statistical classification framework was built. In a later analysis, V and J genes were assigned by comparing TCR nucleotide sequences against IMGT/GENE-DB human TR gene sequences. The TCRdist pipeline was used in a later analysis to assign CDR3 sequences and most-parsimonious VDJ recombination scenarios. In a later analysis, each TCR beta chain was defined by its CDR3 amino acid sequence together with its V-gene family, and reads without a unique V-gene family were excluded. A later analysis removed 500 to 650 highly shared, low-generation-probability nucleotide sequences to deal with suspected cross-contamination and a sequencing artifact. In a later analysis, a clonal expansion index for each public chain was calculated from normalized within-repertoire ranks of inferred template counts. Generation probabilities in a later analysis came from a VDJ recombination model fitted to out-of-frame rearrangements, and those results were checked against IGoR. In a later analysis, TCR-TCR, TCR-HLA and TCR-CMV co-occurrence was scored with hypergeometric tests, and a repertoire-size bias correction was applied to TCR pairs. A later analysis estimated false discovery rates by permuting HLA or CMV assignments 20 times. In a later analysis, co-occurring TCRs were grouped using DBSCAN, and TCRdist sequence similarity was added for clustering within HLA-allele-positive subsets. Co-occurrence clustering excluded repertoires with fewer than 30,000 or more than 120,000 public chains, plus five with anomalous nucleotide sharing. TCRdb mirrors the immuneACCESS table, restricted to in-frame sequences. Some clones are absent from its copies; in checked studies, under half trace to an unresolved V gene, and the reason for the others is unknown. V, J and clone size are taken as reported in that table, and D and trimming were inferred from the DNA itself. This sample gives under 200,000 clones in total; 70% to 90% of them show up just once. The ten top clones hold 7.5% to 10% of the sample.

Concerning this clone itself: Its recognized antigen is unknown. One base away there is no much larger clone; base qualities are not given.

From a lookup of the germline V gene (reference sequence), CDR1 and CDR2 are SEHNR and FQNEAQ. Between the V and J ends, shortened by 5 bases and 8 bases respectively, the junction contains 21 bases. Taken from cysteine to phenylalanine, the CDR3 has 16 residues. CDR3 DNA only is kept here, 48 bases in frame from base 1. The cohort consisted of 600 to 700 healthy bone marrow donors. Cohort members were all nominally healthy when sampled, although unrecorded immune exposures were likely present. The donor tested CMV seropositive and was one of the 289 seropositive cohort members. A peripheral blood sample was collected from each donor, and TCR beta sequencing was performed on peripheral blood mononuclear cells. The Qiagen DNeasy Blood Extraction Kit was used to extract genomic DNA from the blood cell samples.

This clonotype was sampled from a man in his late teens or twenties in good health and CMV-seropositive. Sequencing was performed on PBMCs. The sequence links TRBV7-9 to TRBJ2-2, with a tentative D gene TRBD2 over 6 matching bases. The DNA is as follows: TGTGCCAGCAGCACCTTCCGGGACTTACATCCGGGGGAGCTGTTTTTT. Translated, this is CASSTFRDLHPGELFF.